Below, 3 T cell receptor beta chains from the same sample are listed, as sequenced in a study of T cell responses to AZD1222 COVID-19 vaccine. Measured with immunoSEQ multiplex PCR; TCRdb has only the in-frame clones, and not every one. The data hold about 160,000 clones, with about 89% observed a single time. The sample consisted of peripheral blood, taken on day 0 of AZD1222 vaccination. The receptors stem from an adult in good health.

The rearrangement uses TRBV7-2 and TRBJ1-2; 8 bases match TRBD1. Per germline, CDR1 SGHTA and CDR2 FQGNSA. The CDR3 sequence is 14 residues long. With 1 base clipped from V and 3 bases from J, the junction kept 1 base outside the gene matches. Here the CDR3 reads CASSLETGDYGYTF. CDR3 nucleotide sequence: TGTGCCAGCAGCTTAGAGACAGGGGACTATGGCTACACCTTC.

The chain is built from TRBV3-1 (or the pseudogene TRBV3-2) and TRBJ2-6, with a possible D match to TRBD2 (6 bases). Germline assignment: CDR1 LGHDT and CDR2 YNNKEL (reference sequence). The CDR3 has 19 amino acids. V lost 1 base to trimming and J lost 2 bases, with 18 bases between them. The CDR3 sequence is CASSQVWGEKLAGANVLTF. CDR3 in DNA: TGTGCCAGCAGCCAAGTTTGGGGGGAGAAACTTGCTGGGGCCAACGTCCTGACTTTC.

V usage is TRBV12-3 or TRBV12-4 and J usage is TRBJ2-2; D ambiguous. The CDR3 extends over 13 amino acids. V lost 4 bases, J lost 7 bases, and 10 bases lay in between. DNA of the CDR3: TGTGCCAGCAGTTCCCTTTCGAACGGGGAGCTGTTTTTT. Amino acids: CASSSLSNGELFF.